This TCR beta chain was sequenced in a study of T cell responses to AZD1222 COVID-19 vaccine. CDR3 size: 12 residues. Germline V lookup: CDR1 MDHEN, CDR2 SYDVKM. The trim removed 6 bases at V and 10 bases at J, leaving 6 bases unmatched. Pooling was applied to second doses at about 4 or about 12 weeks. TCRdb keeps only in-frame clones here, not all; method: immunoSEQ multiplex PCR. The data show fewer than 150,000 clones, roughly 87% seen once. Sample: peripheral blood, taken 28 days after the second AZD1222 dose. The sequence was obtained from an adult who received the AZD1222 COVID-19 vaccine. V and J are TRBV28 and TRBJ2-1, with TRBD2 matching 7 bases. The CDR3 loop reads CASRRGRLEQFF. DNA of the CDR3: TGTGCCAGCAGACGCGGGAGATTAGAGCAGTTCTTC. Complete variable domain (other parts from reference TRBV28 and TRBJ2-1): DVKVTQSSRYLVKRTGEKVFLECVQDMDHENMFWYRQDPGLGLRLIYFSYDVKMKEKGDIPEGYSVSREKKERFSLILESASTNQTSMYLCASRRGRLEQFFGPGTRLTVL.